This entry lists 9 T cell receptor beta chains sequenced from one sample in a study of response to subunit inactivated influenza vaccine. TCRdb used MiXCR to reprocess the RT-PCR reads, holding one entry per CDR3 protein. This sample has 500,000 to 600,000 distinct CDR3 sequences, with about 10% found just once. These data were likewise used in another study, on T cells expressing NK-cell markers. From that report: Scientists made TCR beta cDNA using 5'RACE template switching with UMIs.

The specimen was PBMCs from blood, collected on the day of vaccination. These receptors were taken from a man aged 45 to 65 who received an inactivated influenza vaccine.

This clonotype appeared a few times. The chain combines TRBV12-3 or TRBV12-4 with TRBJ2-3; 10 nucleotides align to TRBD2. Trimming took 1 base from V and 5 from J; bases not matched to a gene: 6. This CDR3 contains 16 residues. CDR3 sequence reads: CASSLGLAGAGDTQYF. DNA of the CDR3: TGTGCCAGCAGTTTAGGCCTAGCGGGAGCTGGAGATACGCAGTATTTT.

The table lists this clonotype with a few counts. The chain has TRBV6-1 and TRBJ2-5; 7 nucleotides agree with TRBD1. The CDR3 extends over 13 amino acids. CDR1 is MNHNS and CDR2 is SASEGT in the germline V gene. V was clipped by 8 bases and J by 7 bases; unmatched bases: 10. This chain's CDR3 is CASAGTVGGTQYF. The CDR3 region has the DNA TGTGCCAGCGCCGGGACAGTAGGGGGGACCCAGTACTTC.

The V and J genes are TRBV7-9 and TRBJ1-1; a possible D gene is TRBD1 (6 bases). CDR3 length equals 11 residues. CDR1 and CDR2 (germline): SEHNR, FQNEAQ (reference sequence). Trimming removed 4 bases from V and 10 bases from J, with 10 bases in between. The CDR3 loop is CASSSGEIAFF. The CDR3 region has the DNA TGTGCCAGCAGCTCAGGGGAAATAGCTTTCTTT.

This clonotype was counted only a few times. The J gene is TRBJ2-1, the V gene TRBV20-1; possibly TRBD1 for D (6 bases). CDR1 DFQATT and CDR2 SNEGSKA come from the germline V gene (reference sequence). The CDR3 loop spans 13 amino acids. The germline V and J ends were trimmed by 4 bases and 2 bases, with 9 bases remaining between them. The CDR3 loop is CSANRDTYNEQFF. DNA of the CDR3: TGCAGTGCTAACCGGGACACCTACAATGAGCAGTTCTTC.

The chain uses TRBV20-1 and TRBJ2-3, with 7 positions matching TRBD2. Per germline, CDR1 DFQATT and CDR2 SNEGSKA (reference sequence). The CDR3 is 14 residues long. V dropped 4 bases and J dropped 2; count of bases not matched to a gene: 6. The CDR3 sequence: CSAIGGGPTDTQYF. In DNA form, the CDR3 reads TGCAGTGCTATCGGCGGGGGACCCACAGATACGCAGTATTTT.

This chain joins TRBV12-3 or TRBV12-4 and TRBJ1-2; the D gene is possibly TRBD1 (5 bases). Trimming removed 0 bases from V and 7 bases from J, with 9 bases in between. CDR3 length: 13 amino acids. This chain's CDR3 is CASSLAGGAGYTF. CDR3 DNA: TGTGCCAGCAGTTTAGCGGGAGGGGCTGGCTACACCTTC.

This clonotype has a handful of counts. The chain couples TRBV28 to TRBJ2-7; D remains ambiguous. CDR3 length equals 13 residues. V was cut by 6 bases and J by 4 bases, with 13 bases left in between. CDR1 is MDHEN, CDR2 SYDVKM, per germline. This CDR3 is CASSRPTPYEQYF. CDR3 bases: TGTGCCAGCAGCCGTCCAACCCCGTACGAGCAGTACTTC.

The V gene is TRBV6-2 or TRBV6-3, the J gene TRBJ2-7, with D unresolved. The CDR3 runs to 14 residues. The V gene's germline CDR1 is MNHEY and CDR2 SVGEGT. Trimming left V 6 bases short and J 5 bases short, with 17 bases between. The CDR3 reads CASSQAREVHEQYF. The CDR3 nucleotides read TGTGCCAGCAGCCAAGCGAGAGAGGTCCACGAGCAGTACTTC.

In this sample, this clonotype turned up a few times. This chain links TRBV9 with TRBJ1-1, with no clear D. There are 15 residues in the CDR3. The germline CDR1 and CDR2 sequences are SGDLS and YYNGEE. Trimming took off 4 bases at V and 3 bases at J, with 16 bases between the two ends. CDR3 region: CASSPRGERHTEAFF. Written as DNA, the CDR3 is TGTGCCAGCAGCCCGCGGGGAGAAAGGCACACTGAAGCTTTCTTT.